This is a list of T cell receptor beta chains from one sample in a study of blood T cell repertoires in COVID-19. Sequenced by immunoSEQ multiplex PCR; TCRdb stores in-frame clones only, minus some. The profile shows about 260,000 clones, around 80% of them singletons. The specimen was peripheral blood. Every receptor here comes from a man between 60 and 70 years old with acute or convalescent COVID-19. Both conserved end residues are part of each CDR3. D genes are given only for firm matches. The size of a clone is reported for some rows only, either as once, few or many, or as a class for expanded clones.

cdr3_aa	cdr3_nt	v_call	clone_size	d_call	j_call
CASSFQGENYGYTF	TGTGCCAGCAGCTTTCAGGGGGAAAACTATGGCTACACCTTC	TRBV7-9	-	TRBD1	TRBJ1-2
CASSGQGREETQYF	TGTGCCAGCAGTGGCCAGGGGAGAGAAGAGACCCAGTACTTC	TRBV25-1	-	-	TRBJ2-5
CASSYGQGLRNTQYF	TGTGCCAGCAGTTATGGACAGGGATTAAGGAATACGCAGTATTTT	TRBV6-6	-	TRBD1	TRBJ2-3
CASSLGGSGGRTEAFF	TGTGCCAGCAGTTTAGGAGGGTCGGGGGGCCGAACTGAAGCTTTCTTT	TRBV28	few	-	TRBJ1-1
CASSVELAAYNEQFF	TGTGCCAGCAGCGTAGAACTAGCGGCCTACAATGAGCAGTTCTTC	TRBV9	-	TRBD2	TRBJ2-1
CASRRGEKLFF	TGTGCCAGCAGGCGGGGGGAAAAACTGTTTTTT	TRBV12-3/TRBV12-4	-	-	TRBJ1-4
CASSSQGRTEAFF	TGTGCCAGCAGTTCCCAGGGGCGCACTGAAGCTTTCTTT	TRBV27	-	-	TRBJ1-1
CASSFTSGSSYEQYF	TGTGCCAGCAGTTTTACTAGCGGGAGCTCCTACGAGCAGTACTTC	TRBV6-5	few	TRBD2	TRBJ2-7
CASSLQGGGGTEAFF	TGTGCCAGCAGCTTACAGGGGGGAGGTGGCACTGAAGCTTTCTTT	TRBV7-9	few	TRBD1	TRBJ1-1
CAAQIYGGTEAFF	TGTGCCGCTCAAATCTACGGGGGGACTGAAGCTTTCTTT	TRBV3-1/TRBV3-2	-	-	TRBJ1-1